This TCR beta chain was sequenced in a study of blood T cell repertoires in COVID-19. Germline V CDR1 and CDR2: KGHSH, LQKENI. The V and J ends lost 2 bases and 6 bases respectively, with 19 bases between them. CDR3 length: 17 residues. Sequencing used immunoSEQ multiplex PCR; TCRdb keeps in-frame clones, though not all of them. The sample shows 250,000 to 350,000 clones, roughly 87% of them seen only once. The sequenced sample was peripheral blood. This clonotype was sampled from a man aged 18 to 30 with active or convalescent COVID-19. The chain recombines TRBV18 with TRBJ2-2, with D maybe TRBD1 (5 bases). The CDR3 DNA reads as TGTGCCAGCTCACCATTAATCCAGGGTCTGTCCTCCGGGGAGCTGTTTTTT. Translated, it gives CASSPLIQGLSSGELFF.